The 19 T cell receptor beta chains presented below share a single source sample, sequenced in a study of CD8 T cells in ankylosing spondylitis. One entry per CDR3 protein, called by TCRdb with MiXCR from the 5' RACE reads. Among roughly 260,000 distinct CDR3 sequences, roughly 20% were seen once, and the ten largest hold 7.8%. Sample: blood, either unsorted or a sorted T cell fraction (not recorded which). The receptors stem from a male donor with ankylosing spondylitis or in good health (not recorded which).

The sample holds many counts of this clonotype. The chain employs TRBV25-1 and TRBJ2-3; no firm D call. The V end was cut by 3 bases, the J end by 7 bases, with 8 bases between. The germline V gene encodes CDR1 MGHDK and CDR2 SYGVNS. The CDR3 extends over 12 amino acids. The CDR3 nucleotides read TGTGCCAGCAGTGATACGGTGTATACGCAGTATTTT. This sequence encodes CASSDTVYTQYF.

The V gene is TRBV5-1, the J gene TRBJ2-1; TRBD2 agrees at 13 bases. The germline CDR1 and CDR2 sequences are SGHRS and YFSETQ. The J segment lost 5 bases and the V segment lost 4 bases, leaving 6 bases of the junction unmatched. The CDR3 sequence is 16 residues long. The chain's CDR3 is CASSLGLAGPHNEQFF. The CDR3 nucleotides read TGCGCCAGCAGCCTGGGACTAGCGGGGCCTCACAATGAGCAGTTCTTC.

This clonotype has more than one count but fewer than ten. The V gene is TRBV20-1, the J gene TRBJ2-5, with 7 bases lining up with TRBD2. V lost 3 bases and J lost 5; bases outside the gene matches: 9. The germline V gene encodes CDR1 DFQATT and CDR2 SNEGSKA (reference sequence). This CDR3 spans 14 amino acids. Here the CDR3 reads CSASGAGITETQYF. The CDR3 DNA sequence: TGCAGTGCTAGCGGAGCGGGGATAACGGAGACCCAGTACTTC.

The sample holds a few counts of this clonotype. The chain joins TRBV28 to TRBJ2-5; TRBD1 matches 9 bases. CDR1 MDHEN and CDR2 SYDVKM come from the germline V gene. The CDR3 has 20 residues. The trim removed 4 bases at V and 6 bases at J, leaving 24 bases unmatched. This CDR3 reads CASSSILRDRELLSPQTQYF. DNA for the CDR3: TGTGCCAGCAGTTCAATCCTCCGGGACAGGGAATTGCTTTCCCCGCAGACCCAGTACTTC.

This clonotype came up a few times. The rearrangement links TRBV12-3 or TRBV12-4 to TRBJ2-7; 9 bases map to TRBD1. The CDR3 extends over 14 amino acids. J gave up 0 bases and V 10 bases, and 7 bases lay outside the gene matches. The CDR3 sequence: CANLTGGDSYEQYV. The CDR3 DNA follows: TGTGCCAACCTGACAGGGGGTGACTCCTACGAGCAGTACGTC.

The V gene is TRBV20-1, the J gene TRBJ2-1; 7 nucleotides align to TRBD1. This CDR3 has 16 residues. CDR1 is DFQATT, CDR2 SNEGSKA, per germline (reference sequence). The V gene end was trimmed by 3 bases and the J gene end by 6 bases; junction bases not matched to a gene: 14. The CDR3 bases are TGCAGTGCTAGCAAATGGGGGACAGCGACGGTCAATGAGCAGTTCTTC. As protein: CSASKWGTATVNEQFF.

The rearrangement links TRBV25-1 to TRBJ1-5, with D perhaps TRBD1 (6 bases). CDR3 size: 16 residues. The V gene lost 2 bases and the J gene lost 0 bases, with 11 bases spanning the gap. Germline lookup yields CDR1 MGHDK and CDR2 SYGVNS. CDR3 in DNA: TGTGCCAGCAGTGAACAGGGGAGGTATAGCAATCAGCCCCAGCATTTT. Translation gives CASSEQGRYSNQPQHF.

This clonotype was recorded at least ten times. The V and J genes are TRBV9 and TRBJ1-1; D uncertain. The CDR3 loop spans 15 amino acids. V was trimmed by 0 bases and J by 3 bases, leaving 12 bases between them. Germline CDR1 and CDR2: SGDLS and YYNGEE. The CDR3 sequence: CASSVAEGWYTEAFF. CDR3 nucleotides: TGTGCCAGCAGCGTAGCTGAAGGGTGGTACACTGAAGCTTTCTTT.

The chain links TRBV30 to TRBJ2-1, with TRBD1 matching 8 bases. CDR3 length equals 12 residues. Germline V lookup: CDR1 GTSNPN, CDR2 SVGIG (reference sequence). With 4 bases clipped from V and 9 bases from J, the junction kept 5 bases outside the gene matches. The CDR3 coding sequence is TGTGCCTGGATTCCAGACAGGGGTGAGCAGTTCTTC. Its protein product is CAWIPDRGEQFF.

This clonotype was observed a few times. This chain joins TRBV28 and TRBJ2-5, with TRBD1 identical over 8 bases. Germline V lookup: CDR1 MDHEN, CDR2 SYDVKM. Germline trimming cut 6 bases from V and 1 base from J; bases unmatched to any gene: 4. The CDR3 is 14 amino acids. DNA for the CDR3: TGTGCCAGCAGATCGGGACAGGCCCAAGAGACCCAGTACTTC. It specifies CASRSGQAQETQYF.

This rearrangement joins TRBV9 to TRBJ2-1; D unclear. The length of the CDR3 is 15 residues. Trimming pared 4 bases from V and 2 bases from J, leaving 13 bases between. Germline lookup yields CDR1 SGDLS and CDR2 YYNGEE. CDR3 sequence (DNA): TGTGCCAGCAGCCCCTACTCTATCGCCTACAATGAGCAGTTCTTC. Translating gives CASSPYSIAYNEQFF.

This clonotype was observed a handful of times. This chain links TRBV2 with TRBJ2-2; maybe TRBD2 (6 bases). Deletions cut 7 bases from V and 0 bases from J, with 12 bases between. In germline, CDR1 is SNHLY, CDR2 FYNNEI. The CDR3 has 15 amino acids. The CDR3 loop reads CASNGDSTNTGELFF. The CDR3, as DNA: TGTGCCAGCAACGGGGACTCTACGAACACCGGGGAGCTGTTTTTT.

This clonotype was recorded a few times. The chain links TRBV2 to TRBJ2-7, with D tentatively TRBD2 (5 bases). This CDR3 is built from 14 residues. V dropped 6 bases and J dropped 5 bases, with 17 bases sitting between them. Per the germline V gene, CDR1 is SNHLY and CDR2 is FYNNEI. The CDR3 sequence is CASSRSGRLDEQYV. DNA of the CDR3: TGTGCCAGCAGCCGGTCGGGGAGATTGGACGAGCAGTACGTC.

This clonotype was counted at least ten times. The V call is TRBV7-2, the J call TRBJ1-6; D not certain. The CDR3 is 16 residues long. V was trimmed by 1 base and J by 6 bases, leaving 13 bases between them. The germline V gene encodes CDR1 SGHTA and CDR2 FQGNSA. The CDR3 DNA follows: TGTGCCAGCAGCTTAGAGAGACAAGGCGGTAATTCACCCCTCCACTTT. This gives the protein CASSLERQGGNSPLHF.

The DNA of the CDR3 is TGTGCCAGCAGTCCGACAGGGTCTCAGCCCCAGCATTTT. Amino acids: CASSPTGSQPQHF. The chain recombines TRBV6-1 with TRBJ1-5; 7 nucleotides line up with TRBD1. Per the germline V gene, CDR1 is MNHNS and CDR2 is SASEGT. This CDR3 region has 13 residues. The ends lost 5 bases at V and 6 bases at J; junction bases unmatched: 4.

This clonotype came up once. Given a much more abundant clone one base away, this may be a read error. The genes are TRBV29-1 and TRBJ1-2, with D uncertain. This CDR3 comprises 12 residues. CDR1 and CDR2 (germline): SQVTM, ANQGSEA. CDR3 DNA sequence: TGCAGCGCCGCCGTCGGGAGCTATAGCTACACCTTC. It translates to CSAAVGSYSYTF.

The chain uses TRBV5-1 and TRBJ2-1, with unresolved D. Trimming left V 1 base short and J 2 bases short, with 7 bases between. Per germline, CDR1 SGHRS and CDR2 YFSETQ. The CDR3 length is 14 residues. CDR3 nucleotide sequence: TGCGCCAGCAGCTTGACACTGACCTACAATGAGCAGTTCTTC. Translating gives CASSLTLTYNEQFF.

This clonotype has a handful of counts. The CDR3 DNA reads as TGTGCCAGCAGTTTTCCCGGGGCCGGGGCCAACGTCCTGACTTTC. This sequence encodes CASSFPGAGANVLTF. The chain has TRBV28 and TRBJ2-6; D might be TRBD1 or TRBD2, each matching 5 bases. Trimming took off 3 bases at V and 4 bases at J, with 10 bases between the two ends. The CDR3 length is 15 residues. Germline CDR1 reads MDHEN; CDR2 reads SYDVKM.

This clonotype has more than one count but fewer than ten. The CDR3 region has the DNA TGCAGTGCTAAGGACAGGGGGTCCTATAATTCACCCCTCCACTTT. Translating it yields CSAKDRGSYNSPLHF. The rearrangement links TRBV20-1 to TRBJ1-6; 10 nucleotides align to TRBD1. Germline lookup yields CDR1 DFQATT and CDR2 SNEGSKA (reference sequence). This CDR3 has 15 amino acids. V shed 4 bases, J shed 1 base, and the junction held 1 base outside the gene matches.